The source of this T cell receptor beta chain is a study of Ad26.COV2.S vaccination and SARS-CoV-2 variants. Study summary: The donor participated in the COV1001 trial, in its Ad26.COV2.S arm.

Study results and limitations: Substantial breadth was reportedly displayed by spike-specific CD8+ and CD4+ T cell responses after vaccination. Possible underestimation of total T cell responses by the TCR breadth and depth analyses was noted.

Details on this clone: Its matching antigen is unknown.

Noted treatment: around 19 received Ad26.COV2.S at low or high dose, single or two shots; a few received placebo; per-sample allocation not given. Each sample was drawn 63 days after the first injection (of vaccine or placebo). Built on an Ad26 vector, the vaccine expressed Wuhan-strain SARS-CoV-2 spike. Data came from immunoSEQ multiplex PCR; TCRdb stores just in-frame clones and leaves some out. This sample has 400,000 to 450,000 clones, with around nine tenths found just once. The germline CDR1 and CDR2 sequences are DFQATT and SNEGSKA (reference sequence). The CDR3 contains 11 residues. V gave up 6 bases and J gave up 2 bases, with 7 bases separating them.

The specimen comprised peripheral blood, sampled in a trial of Ad26.COV2.S vaccine versus placebo. This sequence was found in a person aged 18-60 years who received the Ad26.COV2.S COVID-19 vaccine or a placebo. The J gene is TRBJ1-1, the V gene TRBV20-1; no firm D call. CDR3 in DNA: TGCAGTGCCCCGGCCAACACTGAAGCTTTCTTT. This gives the protein CSAPANTEAFF.